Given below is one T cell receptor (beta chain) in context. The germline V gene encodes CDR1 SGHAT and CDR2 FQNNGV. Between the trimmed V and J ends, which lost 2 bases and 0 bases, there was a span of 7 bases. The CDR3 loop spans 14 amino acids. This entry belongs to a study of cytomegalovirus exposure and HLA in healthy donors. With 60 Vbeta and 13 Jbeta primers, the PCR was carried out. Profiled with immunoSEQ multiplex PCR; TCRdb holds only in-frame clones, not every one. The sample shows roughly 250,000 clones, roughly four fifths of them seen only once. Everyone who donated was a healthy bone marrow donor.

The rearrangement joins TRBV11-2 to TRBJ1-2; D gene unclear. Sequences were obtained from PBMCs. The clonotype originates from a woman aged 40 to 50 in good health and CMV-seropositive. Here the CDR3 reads CASSLSSSNYGYTF. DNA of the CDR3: TGTGCCAGCAGCTTAAGTAGTTCTAACTATGGCTACACCTTC. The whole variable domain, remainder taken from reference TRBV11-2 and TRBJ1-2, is EAGVAQSPRYKIIEKRQSVAFWCNPISGHATLYWYQQILGQGPKLLIQFQNNGVVDDSQLPKDRFSAERLKGVDSTLKIQPAKLEDSAVYLCASSLSSSNYGYTFGSGTRLTVV.